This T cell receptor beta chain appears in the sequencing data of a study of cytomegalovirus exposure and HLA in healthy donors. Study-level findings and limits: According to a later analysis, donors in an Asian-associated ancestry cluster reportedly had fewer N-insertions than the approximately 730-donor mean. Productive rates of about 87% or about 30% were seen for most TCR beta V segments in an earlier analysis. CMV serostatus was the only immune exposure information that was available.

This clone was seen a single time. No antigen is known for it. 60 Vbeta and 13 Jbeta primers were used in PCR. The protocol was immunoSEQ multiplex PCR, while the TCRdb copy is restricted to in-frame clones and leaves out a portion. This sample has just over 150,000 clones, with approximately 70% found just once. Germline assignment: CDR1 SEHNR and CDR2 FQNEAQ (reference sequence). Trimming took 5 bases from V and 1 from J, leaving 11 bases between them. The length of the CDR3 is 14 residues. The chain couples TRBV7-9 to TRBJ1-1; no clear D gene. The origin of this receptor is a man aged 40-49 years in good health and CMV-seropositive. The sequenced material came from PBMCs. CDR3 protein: CASSPQSANTEAFF. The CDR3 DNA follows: TGTGCCAGCAGCCCACAGTCAGCGAACACTGAAGCTTTCTTT.